This T cell receptor (beta chain) was observed in a study of cytomegalovirus exposure and HLA in healthy donors. Primers for the PCR totalled 60 Vbeta and 13 Jbeta. TCRdb's copy holds only in-frame clones and misses some; the assay was immunoSEQ multiplex PCR. The table records over 150,000 clones, approximately 80% of them present only once. Trimming pared 5 bases from V and 1 base from J, leaving 15 bases between. The germline CDR1 and CDR2 sequences are GTSNPN and SVGIG (reference sequence). This CDR3 is built from 14 residues. The receptor's source is a boy between 2 and 15 years old in good health and CMV-seronegative. Sequenced material: PBMCs. The chain is built from TRBV30 and TRBJ2-7; a weak D match, TRBD1 (6 bases). The DNA for the CDR3 is TGTGCCTGGTTAAACAGGGTAGGATCCTACGAGCAGTACTTC. Its protein product is CAWLNRVGSYEQYF. The variable domain in full, completed from reference TRBV30 and TRBJ2-7, reads SQTIHQWPATLVQPVGSPLSLECTVEGTSNPNLYWYRQAAGRGLQLLFYSVGIGQISSEVPQNLSASRPQDRQFILSSKKLLLSDSGFYLCAWLNRVGSYEQYFGPGTRLTVT.